This T cell receptor (beta chain) was observed in a study of T cell responses to AZD1222 COVID-19 vaccine (dated by TCRdb to the early 2020s). Notes on the research overall: TCR sequencing covered fewer than 250 trial participants: 207 given two doses of AZD1222 and 26 given two doses of MenACWY control vaccine. Trial participants were enrolled by age into 18-55, 56-69 and 70-plus year subgroups, with 148, 28 and 57 TCR-sequenced participants respectively.

The CDR3 regions of human TCRbeta chains were subjected to immunosequencing. As for how the authors treated the data: TCRs in the repertoires were compared against a reference library of SARS-CoV-2-specific TCRs that had been generated with the MIRA antigen-specificity platform. Breadth meant the fraction of unique TCRs that were SARS-CoV-2-associated, whereas depth meant the fraction of total T cells that were SARS-CoV-2-associated. Using the MIRA data, every spike-specific TCR was mapped to the spike region that the TCR reacted to and assigned to either a CD4 or a CD8 class. Log10-transformed breadth and depth values were compared by one-way ANOVA with Sidak's multiple comparisons tests. TCRdb carries this immuneACCESS record with in-frame sequences only. Its versions omit some clonotypes, under half of them owing to an unresolved V gene in the studies checked, with the rest unexplained. V, J and clone size were drawn from that table, and D and trimming were deduced from the DNA. This sample has 130,000 to 150,000 clones in its table, and 90% to 95% of those were observed once. 2.8% of the sample is in the top ten clones.

Points on this clone: What this receptor recognizes is not known. Base qualities are not provided; no much larger clone lies one nucleotide away.

Inclusive of the bounding cysteine and phenylalanine, the CDR3 is 13 residues long. The DNA shown is the 39-base CDR3, in frame from base 1. A distance of 12 bases separates the germline ends of V and J, which lose 6 bases and 3 bases respectively. The germline V gene sets CDR1 to MNHEY and CDR2 to SVGAGI. This specimen's time point label, interpreted: baseline before first vaccination. The treatment or condition label, read with the paper, signifies: meningococcal conjugate vaccine given as trial control. The vaccinee samples were drawn from two UK trials, COV001 and COV002, one of which was a single-blind randomized controlled phase 2/3 trial testing AZD1222 (ChAdOx1 nCoV-19) in healthy adults. Trial participant PBMC samples were collected at day 0 and day 28 after the second dose for TCRbeta chain sequencing. Broad study findings and their caveats: The whole spike protein was spanned by vaccine-associated CD4 TCRs, and dominant responses were seen in regions 160-218 and 743-854. Reportedly, close to half of the unique spike-specific TCRs recognized epitopes lying outside the regions that are mutated in the B.1.351 and B.1.1.7 variants. Conclusions about previously exposed vaccinees were limited because only a handful of AZD1222 recipients were SARS-CoV-2 seropositive at baseline. The 56-69-year group was small, and its depth increase did not reach significance, likely because of low power. Because no day 14 peak-response samples were available, repertoires were characterized only after the peak T cell response. Participants were mostly white British and included more females than males, and it was suggested by the authors that clonal diversity may have been underestimated. A significant rise in spike-specific TCR breadth and depth was observed after two AZD1222 doses relative to day 0 and relative to MenACWY recipients.

The chain couples TRBV6-5 to TRBJ2-7, with no confidently assigned D gene. The sequence came from an adult in good health. The sample consisted of peripheral blood, taken on day 0 of MenACWY control vaccination. The CDR3 in this case is CASSESVGYEQYF. The DNA sequence follows: TGTGCCAGCAGCGAGTCGGTGGGCTACGAGCAGTACTTC.